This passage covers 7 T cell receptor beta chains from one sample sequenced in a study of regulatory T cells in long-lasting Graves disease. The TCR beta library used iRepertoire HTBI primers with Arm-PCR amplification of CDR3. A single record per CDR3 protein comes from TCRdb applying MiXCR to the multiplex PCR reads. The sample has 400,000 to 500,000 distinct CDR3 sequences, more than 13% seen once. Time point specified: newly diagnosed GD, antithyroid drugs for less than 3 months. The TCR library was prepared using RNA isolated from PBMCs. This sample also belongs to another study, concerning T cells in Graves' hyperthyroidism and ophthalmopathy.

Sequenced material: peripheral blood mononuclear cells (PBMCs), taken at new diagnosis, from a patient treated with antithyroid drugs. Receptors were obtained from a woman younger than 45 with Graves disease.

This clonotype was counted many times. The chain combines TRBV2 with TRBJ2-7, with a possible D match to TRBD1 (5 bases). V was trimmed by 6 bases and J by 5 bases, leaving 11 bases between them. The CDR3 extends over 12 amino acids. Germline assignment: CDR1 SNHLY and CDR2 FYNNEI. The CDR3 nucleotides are TGTGCCAGCAGACAGGCTCTCCACGAGCAGTACTTC. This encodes CASRQALHEQYF.

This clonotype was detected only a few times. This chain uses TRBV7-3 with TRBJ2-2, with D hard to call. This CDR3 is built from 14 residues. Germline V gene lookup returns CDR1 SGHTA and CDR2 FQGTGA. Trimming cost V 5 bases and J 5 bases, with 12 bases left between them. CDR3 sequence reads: CASSPSPGTGELFF. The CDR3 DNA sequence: TGTGCCAGCAGCCCCTCACCAGGTACCGGGGAGCTGTTTTTT. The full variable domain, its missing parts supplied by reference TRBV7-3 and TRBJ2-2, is GAGVSQTPSNKVTEKGKYVELRCDPISGHTALYWYRQSLGQGPEFLIYFQGTGAADDSGLPNDRFFAVRPEGSVSTLKIQRTERGDSAVYLCASSPSPGTGELFFGEGSRLTVL.

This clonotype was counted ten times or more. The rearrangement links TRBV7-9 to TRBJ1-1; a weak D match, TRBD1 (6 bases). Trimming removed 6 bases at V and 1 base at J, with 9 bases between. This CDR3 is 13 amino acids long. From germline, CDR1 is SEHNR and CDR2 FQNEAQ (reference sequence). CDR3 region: CASSWTANTEAFF. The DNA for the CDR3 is TGTGCCAGCAGTTGGACAGCGAACACTGAAGCTTTCTTT.

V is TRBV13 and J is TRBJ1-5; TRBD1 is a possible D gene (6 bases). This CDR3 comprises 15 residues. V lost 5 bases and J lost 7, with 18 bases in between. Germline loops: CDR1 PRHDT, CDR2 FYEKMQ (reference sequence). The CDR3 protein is CASSKGGRGGQPQHF. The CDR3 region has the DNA TGTGCCAGCAGCAAAGGGGGACGGGGTGGGCAGCCCCAGCATTTT.

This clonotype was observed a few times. The CDR3 here is CASSSGLAGVNWYTGELFF. CDR3 bases: TGTGCCAGCAGTTCCGGACTAGCGGGAGTTAATTGGTACACCGGGGAGCTGTTTTTT. This chain uses TRBV6-9 with TRBJ2-2, with 13 bases fitting TRBD2. This CDR3 has 19 residues. With V trimmed by 4 bases and J by 3 bases, 11 bases remained unmatched. Germline V CDR1 and CDR2: MNHGY, SVAAGI.

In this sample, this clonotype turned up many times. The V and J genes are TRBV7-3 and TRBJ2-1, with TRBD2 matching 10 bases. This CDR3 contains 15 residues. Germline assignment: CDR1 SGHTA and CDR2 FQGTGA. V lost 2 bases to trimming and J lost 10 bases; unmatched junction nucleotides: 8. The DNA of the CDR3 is TGTGCCAGCAGCTTAGGGCTAGCGGGAGTCGACGAGCAGTTCTTC. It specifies CASSLGLAGVDEQFF.

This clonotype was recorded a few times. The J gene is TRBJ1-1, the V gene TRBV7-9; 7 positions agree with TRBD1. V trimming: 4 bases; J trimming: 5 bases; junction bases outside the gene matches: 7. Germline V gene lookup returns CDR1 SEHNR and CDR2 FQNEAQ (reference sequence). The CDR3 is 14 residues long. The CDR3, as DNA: TGTGCCAGCAGCTCGGACAGGCGGGGGACTGAAGCTTTCTTT. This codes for CASSSDRRGTEAFF.